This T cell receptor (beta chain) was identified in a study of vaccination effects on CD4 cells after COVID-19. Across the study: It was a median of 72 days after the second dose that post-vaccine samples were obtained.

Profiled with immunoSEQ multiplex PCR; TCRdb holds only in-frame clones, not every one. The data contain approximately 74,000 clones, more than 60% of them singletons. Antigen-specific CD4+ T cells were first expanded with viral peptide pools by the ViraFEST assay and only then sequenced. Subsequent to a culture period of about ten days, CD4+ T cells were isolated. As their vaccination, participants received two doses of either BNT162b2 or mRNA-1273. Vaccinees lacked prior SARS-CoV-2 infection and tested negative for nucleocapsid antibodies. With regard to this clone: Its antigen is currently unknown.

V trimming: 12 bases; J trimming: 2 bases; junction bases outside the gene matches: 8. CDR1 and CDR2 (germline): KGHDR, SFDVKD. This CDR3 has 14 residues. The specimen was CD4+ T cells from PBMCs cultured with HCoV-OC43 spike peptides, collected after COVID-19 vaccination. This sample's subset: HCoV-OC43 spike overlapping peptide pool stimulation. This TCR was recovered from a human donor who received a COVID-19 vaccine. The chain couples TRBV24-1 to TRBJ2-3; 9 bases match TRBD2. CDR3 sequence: CASQAGGTTDTQYF. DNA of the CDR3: TGTGCCTCTCAGGCGGGGGGGACCACAGATACGCAGTATTTT.